The 10 T cell receptor beta chains given below trace back to one sample, sequenced in a study of CXCR3-negative and CXCR3-positive naive CD8 T cells. Libraries of TRB cDNA were made by 5' RACE and carried UMIs. TCRdb re-called the 5' RACE reads, yielding one record per CDR3 amino acid sequence without DNA. Found here are just over 40,000 distinct CDR3 sequences; the top ten clones hold around 2%. The source material was naive CXCR3- CD8+ T cells from blood. As to subset: CD45RO-CCR7+CD27+CD95- naive CD8+ T cells lacking CXCR3 (TNR3-). The receptors originated from a human donor in good health. Some clones in this sample may be carry-over from other donors' samples.

The chain is built from TRBV6-6 and TRBJ2-7; without DNA, the TCRdb call of TRBD2 cannot be checked. Germline lookup yields CDR1 MNHNY and CDR2 SVGAGI (reference sequence). The CDR3 length is 18 residues. The chain's CDR3 is CASLGVTSGGHQTYEQYF.

This chain connects TRBV28 to TRBJ2-7; no DNA is available, so the TRBD2 call from TCRdb remains unchecked. The germline gives CDR1 MDHEN, CDR2 SYDVKM. CDR3 length equals 15 residues. This CDR3 is CASSWRGLSSYEQYF.

This chain links TRBV29-1 with TRBJ2-1. In germline, CDR1 is SQVTM, CDR2 ANQGSEA. This CDR3 contains 14 residues. CDR3 in amino acids: CSVEEETSYNEQFF.

The chain links TRBV7-8 to TRBJ2-1; the TCRdb D gene call, TRBD1, has no DNA to confirm it. Germline V gene data show CDR1 as SGHVS and CDR2 as FQNEAQ. The CDR3 length is 15 residues. The CDR3 is CASSSDRGFYNEQFF.

J is TRBJ2-7 and V is TRBV28; TCRdb reports TRBD2, a call that lacks DNA to check it against. CDR1 is MDHEN and CDR2 is SYDVKM in the germline V gene. CDR3 length: 16 amino acids. CDR3: CASSSPTSGVNYEQYF.

This chain links TRBV7-6 with TRBJ2-1; no DNA is available, so the TRBD1 call from TCRdb remains unchecked. Germline V gene data show CDR1 as SGHVS and CDR2 as FNYEAQ. CDR3 length equals 17 residues. The CDR3 region is CASSYRPGGADPNEQFF.

CDR3 residues: CASSLVSGGNSPLHF. The chain uses TRBV11-2 and TRBJ1-6. Germline V gives CDR1 SGHAT, CDR2 FQNNGV. This CDR3 contains 15 residues. The variable domain in full, completed from reference TRBV11-2 and TRBJ1-6, reads EAGVAQSPRYKIIEKRQSVAFWCNPISGHATLYWYQQILGQGPKLLIQFQNNGVVDDSQLPKDRFSAERLKGVDSTLKIQPAKLEDSAVYLCASSLVSGGNSPLHFGNGTRLTVT.

This chain joins TRBV28 and TRBJ2-7; TCRdb's D call, TRBD2, is unchecked because there is no DNA. CDR1 is MDHEN and CDR2 is SYDVKM in the germline V gene. The CDR3 covers 15 residues. CDR3 loop: CARSYFAGGAYEQYF.

The chain employs TRBV14 and TRBJ1-1; the D call of TRBD1 rests on TCRdb alone, since no DNA is present to check it. Germline CDR1 is SGHDN and CDR2 is FVKESK. This CDR3 spans 15 amino acids. The CDR3 spells CASSRQTGLGTEAFF.

V and J are TRBV7-2 and TRBJ2-7. This CDR3 contains 14 residues. Per germline, CDR1 SGHTA and CDR2 FQGNSA. CDR3 in amino acids: CASSLIDLSYEQYF.